These 9 T cell receptor beta chains originate from one sample sequenced in a study of blood T cells in healthy people across ages. The second PCR ran about 6 to 11 cycles with a sample-barcoded 5' primer and J-beta primers. TCRdb re-analysed the 5' RACE reads in MiXCR, keeping a single row per CDR3 protein. Of fewer than 1,000,000 distinct CDR3 sequences listed, around 45% are singletons. Sequenced material: blood. These receptor sequences come from a man in his sixties in good health.

This chain uses TRBV2 with TRBJ1-2; D perhaps matches TRBD1 (6 bases). Between the trimmed V and J ends, which lost 2 bases and 4 bases, there was a span of 17 bases. The germline gives CDR1 SNHLY, CDR2 FYNNEI. The CDR3 has 16 amino acids. The CDR3 DNA reads TGTGCCAGCAGTGAAACTTGGACAGCCGAGGTCTATGGCTACACCTTC. It is translated as CASSETWTAEVYGYTF.

There are many counts of this clonotype. V usage is TRBV4-3 and J usage is TRBJ2-5; the match to TRBD2 covers 11 bases. The ends lost 2 bases at V and 5 bases at J; junction bases unmatched: 1. Germline lookup yields CDR1 LGHNA and CDR2 YSLEER. This CDR3 is 14 amino acids long. DNA of the CDR3: TGCGCCAGCAGCCAACCTAGCGGGGGGGAGACCCAGTACTTC. It specifies CASSQPSGGETQYF.

The V and J genes are TRBV6-5 and TRBJ2-5; no firm D call. V gave up 6 bases and J gave up 4 bases, with 12 bases separating them. CDR3 length: 13 residues. Germline V gene sequence: CDR1 MNHEY, CDR2 SVGAGI. This CDR3 is CASSQARRETQYF. Written as DNA, the CDR3 is TGTGCCAGCAGCCAGGCCAGGCGAGAGACCCAGTACTTC.

The chain uses TRBV14 and TRBJ1-6; perhaps TRBD1 as D (5 bases). The CDR3 has 17 amino acids. The germline V and J ends were trimmed by 3 bases and 9 bases, with 21 bases remaining between them. Germline V gives CDR1 SGHDN, CDR2 FVKESK. This chain's CDR3 is CASSHATGALVRSPLHF. The CDR3 coding sequence is TGTGCCAGCAGCCACGCCACCGGGGCGCTGGTTCGTTCACCCCTCCACTTT. Full variable domain (rest looked up from reference TRBV14 and TRBJ1-6): EAGVTQFPSHSVIEKGQTVTLRCDPISGHDNLYWYRRVMGKEIKFLLHFVKESKQDESGMPNNRFLAERTGGTYSTLKVQPAELEDSGVYFCASSHATGALVRSPLHFGNGTRLTVT.

The V gene is TRBV6-2 or TRBV6-3, the J gene TRBJ2-6; no clear D gene. Per the germline V gene, CDR1 is MNHEY and CDR2 is SVGEGT. The CDR3 has 14 amino acids. The V end was cut by 2 bases, the J end by 1 base, with 3 bases between. The CDR3 spells CASSYGSGANVLTF. CDR3 DNA: TGTGCCAGCAGTTACGGATCTGGGGCCAACGTCCTGACTTTC.

The sample holds a few counts of this clonotype. The V gene is TRBV20-1, the J gene TRBJ2-3, with D hard to call. Trimming left V 1 base short and J 10 bases short, with 15 bases between. From germline, CDR1 is DFQATT and CDR2 SNEGSKA (reference sequence). The CDR3 is 13 amino acids. CDR3: CSARGHDAAPQYF. The DNA of the CDR3 is TGCAGTGCTAGAGGACACGACGCGGCTCCGCAGTATTTT.

V gene TRBV5-1 combines with J gene TRBJ2-1; 7 nucleotides align to TRBD1. V trimming: 2 bases; J trimming: 0 bases; junction bases outside the gene matches: 2. This CDR3 is built from 15 residues. Germline V CDR1 and CDR2: SGHRS, YFSETQ. The CDR3 DNA reads as TGCGCCAGCAGCTTAGGGACAGACTCCTACAATGAGCAGTTCTTC. Protein sequence: CASSLGTDSYNEQFF.

Points on this clonotype: A much larger clone is a single base away; this may be a read error. The chain carries TRBV3-1 and TRBJ2-7, with 8 bases that match TRBD2. Germline CDR1 is LGHDT and CDR2 is YNNKEL (reference sequence). V trimming: 8 bases; J trimming: 3 bases; junction bases outside the gene matches: 9. The CDR3 is made up of 14 amino acids. The CDR3 region is CASGASGGGYEQYF. DNA for the CDR3: TGTGCCAGCGGCGCCAGCGGGGGCGGCTACGAGCAGTACTTC.

The genes are TRBV4-1 and TRBJ1-6; no clear D. Trimming cost V 1 base and J 6 bases, with 10 bases left between them. Per germline, CDR1 MGHRA and CDR2 YSYEKL. The CDR3 extends over 15 amino acids. The CDR3 sequence: CASSQVEAGNSPLHF. CDR3 in DNA: TGCGCCAGCAGCCAAGTTGAGGCCGGTAATTCACCCCTCCACTTT.